Following are 16 T cell receptor beta chains from one sample sequenced in a study of T cell repertoires in cytomegalovirus infection. From the reads, TCRdb called clonotypes with MiXCR, one entry per CDR3 protein. The table records about 920,000 distinct CDR3 sequences, about a third of them present only once. No antigen is known for these receptors. The material was cultured CD8+ T cells from PBMCs, obtained from culture after CMV antigen stimulation. Every receptor here comes from a human donor in good health (CMV status not recorded). Some clones in this sample may be carry-over from other donors' samples.

The gene calls are TRBV5-3 and TRBJ2-5; 7 bases are a match to TRBD2. TRBV5-3 is an ORF, with its function uncertain. The trim removed 8 bases at V and 2 bases at J, leaving 12 bases unmatched. CDR3 length: 15 amino acids. CDR3 bases: TGTGCCAGCAGCCTCGGGGGGATTAGACAAGAGACCCAGTACTTC. Translation gives CASSLGGIRQETQYF.

With respect to this clonotype: This clone may be a read error of a much larger clone one base away. The J gene is TRBJ1-2, the V gene TRBV19, with 8 bases lining up with TRBD1. This CDR3 is 12 amino acids long. CDR1 is LNHDA and CDR2 is SQIVND in the germline V gene (reference sequence). The CDR3 region has the DNA TGTGCCAGTACCCGGGACAGGTATGGCTGCACCTTC. Protein: CASTRDRYGCTF. The variable domain in full, with the rest retrieved from reference TRBV19 and TRBJ1-2, is DGGITQSPKYLFRKEGQNVTLSCEQNLNHDAMYWYRQDPGQGLRLIYYSQIVNDFQKGDIAEGYSVSREKKESFPLTVTSAQKNPTAFYLCASTRDRYGCTFGSGTRLTVV.

The sample holds a few counts of this clonotype. The J gene is TRBJ2-3, the V gene TRBV11-1; possible D gene TRBD2, 6 bases. The V and J ends lost 5 bases and 1 base respectively, with 13 bases between them. The CDR3 contains 15 residues. Germline CDR1 SGHAT, CDR2 FQDESV (reference sequence). The CDR3 loop is CASSLPLAGTDTQYF. The CDR3 DNA reads as TGTGCCAGCAGCCTTCCACTAGCCGGCACAGATACGCAGTATTTT.

V and J are TRBV6-6 and TRBJ2-2; D is unresolved. The CDR3 has 13 residues. Looked up from germline, CDR1 is MNHNY and CDR2 is SVGAGI (reference sequence). V dropped 7 bases and J dropped 0 bases, with 6 bases sitting between them. This CDR3 reads CASNIANTGELFF. CDR3 nucleotide sequence: TGTGCCAGCAATATAGCGAACACCGGGGAGCTGTTTTTT.

V is TRBV6-2 or TRBV6-3 and J is TRBJ2-1; D call uncertain. Germline-derived CDR1 and CDR2 are MNHEY and SVGEGT. The CDR3 totals 15 residues. Trimming shortened V by 2 bases and J by 6 bases, and 14 bases separated the two germline ends. In DNA, the CDR3 is TGTGCCAGCAGTTACGGGCCAGGTGGATTCAATGAGCAGTTCTTC. This encodes CASSYGPGGFNEQFF.

The table lists this clonotype with a few counts. The rearrangement uses TRBV24-1 and TRBJ2-7; TRBD2 agrees at 8 bases. This CDR3 has 13 residues. V was clipped by 9 bases and J by 0 bases; unmatched bases: 3. The germline V gene encodes CDR1 KGHDR and CDR2 SFDVKD. The CDR3 loop is CATRGGSSYEQYF. The CDR3 DNA reads TGTGCCACCCGGGGGGGCAGCTCCTACGAGCAGTACTTC.

This chain links TRBV7-8 with TRBJ2-7; D is ambiguous. Per germline, CDR1 SGHVS and CDR2 FQNEAQ. The germline V and J ends were trimmed by 1 base and 2 bases, with 15 bases remaining between them. There are 16 residues in the CDR3. The CDR3 nucleotides read TGTGCCAGCAGCTTAGAAGGTGGGCGCAGCCCCTACGAGCAGTACGTC. This translates into CASSLEGGRSPYEQYV.

The genes are TRBV2 and TRBJ2-7, with D perhaps given as TRBD1 or TRBD2 (5 bases each). Looked up from germline, CDR1 is SNHLY and CDR2 is FYNNEI. V gave up 2 bases and J gave up 0 bases, with 11 bases separating them. The CDR3 totals 15 residues. DNA of the CDR3: TGTGCCAGCAGTGAAAAGTGGGACGGCTCCTACGAGCAGTACGTC. Protein: CASSEKWDGSYEQYV.

The chain is built from TRBV27 and TRBJ2-2, with 7 bases identical to TRBD1. This CDR3 spans 16 amino acids. In germline, CDR1 is MNHEY, CDR2 SMNVEV (reference sequence). J lost 1 base, V lost 1 base, and 3 bases had no gene match. DNA for the CDR3: TGTGCCAGCAGTTTATGGCCAGGGGGGAACACCGGGGAGCTGTTTTTT. Protein sequence: CASSLWPGGNTGELFF.

The chain recombines TRBV19 with TRBJ1-5; D is perhaps TRBD1 (5 bases). Germline CDR1 reads LNHDA; CDR2 reads SQIVND (reference sequence). V dropped 8 bases and J dropped 3 bases, with 20 bases sitting between them. CDR3 length: 16 amino acids. CDR3 DNA: TGTGCCAGTTCCTACCTCCGGGACGGTTACAATCAGCCCCAGCATTTT. Protein product: CASSYLRDGYNQPQHF.

This clonotype was detected a few times. This sequence joins TRBV6-2 or TRBV6-3 and TRBJ1-1; unclear D gene. The ends were cut back, 3 bases at V and 0 bases at J, with 11 bases in the middle. CDR1 and CDR2 (germline): MNHEY, SVGEGT. This CDR3 spans 15 amino acids. Written as DNA, the CDR3 is TGTGCCAGCAGTTATGGTGTGTCGGTGAACACTGAAGCTTTCTTT. Translating gives CASSYGVSVNTEAFF.

This clonotype has only a few counts. The chain recombines TRBV7-8 with TRBJ2-7, with D perhaps assigned TRBD1 or TRBD2 (5 bases each). V was shortened by 5 bases and J by 3 bases, with 8 bases between the two germline ends. Germline assignment: CDR1 SGHVS and CDR2 FQNEAQ. The CDR3 covers 12 residues. Written as DNA, the CDR3 is TGTGCCAGCAGCAGGGACGACTACGAGCAGTACGTC. This translates into CASSRDDYEQYV.

The CDR3 DNA reads TGCAGCGTTTGTTCGGAGATGAAATACAATGAGCAGTTCTTC. This gives the protein CSVCSEMKYNEQFF. The rearrangement uses TRBV29-1 and TRBJ2-1; no firm D call. Trimming took 5 bases from V and 4 from J, leaving 15 bases between them. This CDR3 region has 14 residues. CDR1 and CDR2 (germline): SQVTM, ANQGSEA.

V and J are TRBV19 and TRBJ1-1; D is perhaps TRBD1 (5 bases). The CDR3 length is 15 residues. CDR1 is LNHDA, CDR2 SQIVND, per germline (reference sequence). V lost 3 bases to trimming and J lost 1 base, with 12 bases between them. DNA for the CDR3: TGTGCCAGTAGTATCCAGGACACACAGAACACTGAAGCTTTCTTT. This translates into CASSIQDTQNTEAFF.

The rearrangement joins TRBV12-3 or TRBV12-4 to TRBJ2-1; D is ambiguous. This CDR3 has 13 amino acids. V was trimmed by 5 bases and J by 6 bases, leaving 11 bases between them. CDR3 DNA: TGTGCCAGCAGTCCGGACGCCCGCAATGAGCAGTTCTTC. This codes for CASSPDARNEQFF.

This clonotype showed up many times. The chain combines TRBV7-8 with TRBJ2-3, with D perhaps TRBD1 (6 bases). This CDR3 contains 15 residues. The V gene's germline CDR1 is SGHVS and CDR2 FQNEAQ. V was shortened by 4 bases and J by 4 bases, with 15 bases between the two germline ends. CDR3 bases: TGTGCCAGCAGCTCTAACCCACCAGGGGCAGATACGCAGTATTTT. Residues: CASSSNPPGADTQYF.